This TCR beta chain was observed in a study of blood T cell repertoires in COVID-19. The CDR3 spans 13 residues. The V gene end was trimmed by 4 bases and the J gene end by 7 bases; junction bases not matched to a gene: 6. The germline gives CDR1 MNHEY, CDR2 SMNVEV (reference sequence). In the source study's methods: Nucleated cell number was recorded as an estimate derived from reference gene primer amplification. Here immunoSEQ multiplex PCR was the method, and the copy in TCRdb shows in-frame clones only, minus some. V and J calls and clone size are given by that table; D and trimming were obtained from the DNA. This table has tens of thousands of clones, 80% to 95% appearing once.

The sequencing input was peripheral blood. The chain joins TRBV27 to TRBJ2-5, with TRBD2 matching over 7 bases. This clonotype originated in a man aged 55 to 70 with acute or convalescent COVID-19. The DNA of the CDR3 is TGTGCCAGCAGTTCGGGGGGAGCAAGGACCCAGTACTTC. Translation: CASSSGGARTQYF.